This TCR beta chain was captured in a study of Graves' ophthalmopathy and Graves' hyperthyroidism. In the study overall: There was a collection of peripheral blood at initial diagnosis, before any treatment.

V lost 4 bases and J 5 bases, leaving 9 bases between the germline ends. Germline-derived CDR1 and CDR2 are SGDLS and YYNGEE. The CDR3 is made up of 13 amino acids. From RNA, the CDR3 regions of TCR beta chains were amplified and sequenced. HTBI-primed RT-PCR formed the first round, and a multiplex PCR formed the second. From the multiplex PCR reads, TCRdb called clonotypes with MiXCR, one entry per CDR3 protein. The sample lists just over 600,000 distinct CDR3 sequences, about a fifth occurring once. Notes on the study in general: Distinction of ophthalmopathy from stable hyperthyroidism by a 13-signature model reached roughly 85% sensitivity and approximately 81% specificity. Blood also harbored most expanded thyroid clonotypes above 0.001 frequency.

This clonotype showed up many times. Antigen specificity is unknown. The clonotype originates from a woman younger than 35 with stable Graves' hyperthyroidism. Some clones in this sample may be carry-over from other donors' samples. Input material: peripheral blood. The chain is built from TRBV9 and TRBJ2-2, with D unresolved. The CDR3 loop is CASSLGDTGELFF. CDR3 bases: TGTGCCAGCAGCCTAGGCGATACCGGGGAGCTGTTTTTT.